This T cell receptor (beta chain) was documented in a study of tumor-infiltrating lymphocytes in primary liver carcinoma. Across the whole study: Resection treated the patients' primary liver carcinoma. Sample yields, roughly 3.65 to 8 million productive TCRbeta reads, were similar across the tissue types.

The CDR3 runs 14 residues. V was pared by 2 bases and J by 4 bases, with 9 bases between. This clonotype was recorded many times. The researchers produced TCR beta cDNA from around 500 ng total RNA with a constant-region primer. The TCR beta library was amplified through three nested multiplex PCR rounds in a modified ARM-PCR procedure. A C-beta reverse primer and TRBV1-TRBV30 forward primers served in each of the first two PCR rounds, at approximately 10 cycles apiece. TCRdb itself ran the multiplex PCR reads through MiXCR, one entry per CDR3 protein. The table lists 310,000 or so distinct CDR3 sequences, less than 65% of them singletons, with under 8% in the top ten. For blood RNA, unsorted whole blood served as the source, and germline DNA was extracted too. In advance of surgery, around 4 milliliters of peripheral blood were collected.

The rearrangement links TRBV12-3 or TRBV12-4 to TRBJ1-5; possibly TRBD1 for D (5 bases). Sequences were obtained from peripheral blood. This receptor was taken from a man aged 35 to 55 with primary liver carcinoma and hepatitis B virus infection. The CDR3 nucleotides are TGTGCCAGCAGTTTATCGGGGGGTAATCAGCCCCAGCATTTT. Its translation: CASSLSGGNQPQHF.